Shown below are 28 T cell receptor beta chains from a single sample sequenced in a study of T cell repertoires in cytomegalovirus infection. TCRdb re-called the reads through MiXCR, storing one row per CDR3 protein. The sample lists approximately 1,000,000 distinct CDR3 sequences, less than 40% occurring once. These receptors are not linked to any known antigen. Sequenced here: cultured CD8+ T cells from PBMCs, sampled from culture after CMV antigen stimulation. All receptors derive from a human donor in good health (CMV status not recorded). Some clones in this sample may be carry-over from other donors' samples.

The gene calls are TRBV6-1 and TRBJ1-2; TRBD1 is a possible D gene (5 bases). The length of the CDR3 is 13 residues. V lost 3 bases and J 6 bases, leaving 11 bases between the germline ends. CDR1 and CDR2 from the germline V gene are MNHNS and SASEGT. The CDR3 here is CASSDNWGDGYTF. The CDR3 DNA follows: TGTGCCAGCAGTGACAACTGGGGGGATGGCTACACCTTC.

The rearrangement uses TRBV10-3 and TRBJ2-6; the match to TRBD1 covers 9 bases. Germline-derived CDR1 and CDR2 are ENHRY and SYGVKD. There are 16 residues in the CDR3. After removal of 9 bases from V and 4 bases from J, the junction contained 10 bases not matched to a gene. The chain's CDR3 is CAIRDREDHGANVLTF. CDR3 nucleotide sequence: TGTGCCATTCGGGACAGGGAGGATCACGGGGCCAACGTCCTGACTTTC.

This clonotype occurred many times. The rearrangement links TRBV7-9 to TRBJ1-2; D is perhaps TRBD1 (5 bases). Germline CDR1 SEHNR, CDR2 FQNEAQ (reference sequence). There are 14 residues in the CDR3. The ends were cut back, 6 bases at V and 8 bases at J, with 19 bases in the middle. In DNA form, the CDR3 reads TGTGCCAGCAGGACTGACCGGGGGACGAAGGGCTACACCTTC. The encoded protein is CASRTDRGTKGYTF.

This chain joins TRBV10-3 and TRBJ2-7, with D perhaps given as TRBD1 or TRBD2 (7 bases each). Germline assignment: CDR1 ENHRY and CDR2 SYGVKD. The CDR3 loop spans 14 amino acids. Trimming cost V 7 bases and J 5 bases, with 18 bases left between them. CDR3 sequence reads: CAINSDREGNEQYF. CDR3 nucleotide sequence: TGTGCCATCAATTCCGACAGGGAGGGAAACGAGCAGTACTTC.

This clonotype was detected ten times or more. The gene calls are TRBV6-1 and TRBJ2-1; 16 bases are shared with TRBD2. Per the germline V gene, CDR1 is MNHNS and CDR2 is SASEGT. The CDR3 totals 17 residues. J gave up 1 base and V 4 bases, and 1 base lay outside the gene matches. CDR3 coding DNA: TGTGCCAGCAGTGGGGGACTAGCGGGGGGGTCCTACAATGAGCAGTTCTTC. Amino acids: CASSGGLAGGSYNEQFF.

This clonotype was seen ten or more times. The chain employs TRBV7-8 and TRBJ1-3, with a possible D match to TRBD1 (6 bases). This CDR3 has 15 amino acids. The V gene lost 4 bases and the J gene lost 0 bases, with 10 bases spanning the gap. Per the germline V gene, CDR1 is SGHVS and CDR2 is FQNEAQ. CDR3: CASSSDRTSGNTIYF. CDR3 in DNA: TGTGCCAGCAGCTCCGACAGGACCTCTGGAAACACCATATATTTT.

This clonotype showed up just a few times. The V gene is TRBV24-1, the J gene TRBJ1-5; D call uncertain. Germline V CDR1 and CDR2: KGHDR, SFDVKD. This CDR3 spans 13 amino acids. The ends were cut back, 0 bases at V and 5 bases at J, with 4 bases in the middle. CDR3 coding DNA: TGTGCCACCAGTGATTTGTTTGATCAGCCCCAGCATTTT. This sequence encodes CATSDLFDQPQHF.

The chain has TRBV12-3 or TRBV12-4 and TRBJ2-2; 7 bases match TRBD2. The CDR3 sequence is 17 residues long. V lost 5 bases to trimming and J lost 0 bases; unmatched junction nucleotides: 9. The CDR3 coding sequence is TGTGCCAGCAGTCGGCCGGGCGCGGGGGCGAACACCGGGGAGCTGTTTTTT. The encoded protein is CASSRPGAGANTGELFF.

This clonotype was seen once. The rearrangement links TRBV7-9 to TRBJ2-5; D may correspond to TRBD1 or TRBD2 (5 bases each). Trimming removed 7 bases at V and 4 bases at J, with 16 bases between. The CDR3 sequence is 14 residues long. In germline, CDR1 is SEHNR, CDR2 FQNEAQ (reference sequence). CDR3 amino acids: CASIPMTGPETQYF. CDR3 nucleotides: TGTGCCAGCATCCCTATGACGGGGCCAGAGACCCAGTACTTC.

Only a few counts were recorded for this clonotype. The CDR3 sequence: CASSFGAGAEAFF. CDR3 in DNA: TGTGCCAGCAGCTTCGGGGCTGGGGCTGAAGCTTTCTTT. The chain uses TRBV11-3 and TRBJ1-1, with D perhaps matching TRBD1 (5 bases). Looked up from germline, CDR1 is SGHNT and CDR2 is YENEEA. The CDR3 is made up of 13 amino acids. Trimming left V 3 bases short and J 6 bases short, with 11 bases between.

This clonotype has more than one count but fewer than ten. J is TRBJ1-4 and V is TRBV11-2; 10 bases match TRBD1. V was pared by 5 bases and J by 8 bases, with 5 bases of the junction left unmatched. CDR3 length: 14 amino acids. The germline CDR1 and CDR2 sequences are SGHAT and FQNNGV. The CDR3 spells CASSPRQGAEKLFF. CDR3 nucleotide sequence: TGTGCCAGCAGCCCTCGACAGGGGGCGGAAAAACTGTTTTTT.

V and J are TRBV6-1 and TRBJ1-1, with D tentatively TRBD1 (5 bases). The CDR3 is 15 amino acids. Germline V gives CDR1 MNHNS, CDR2 SASEGT. V was trimmed by 3 bases and J by 1 base, leaving 12 bases between them. The CDR3 nucleotides read TGTGCCAGCAGTGAGACAGACAGAACGAACACTGAAGCTTTCTTT. Its translation is CASSETDRTNTEAFF.

This clonotype came up many times. The V gene is TRBV28, the J gene TRBJ2-3, with TRBD1 matching 7 bases. The CDR3 is 15 amino acids. V was clipped by 3 bases and J by 0 bases; unmatched bases: 3. In germline, CDR1 is MDHEN, CDR2 SYDVKM. CDR3: CASSFGTASTDTQYF. The CDR3 region has the DNA TGTGCCAGCAGTTTCGGGACAGCAAGCACAGATACGCAGTATTTT.

The J gene is TRBJ2-5, the V gene TRBV7-3; perhaps TRBD2 as D (6 bases). The CDR3 spans 15 residues. Trimming removed 0 bases at V and 2 bases at J, with 10 bases between. Germline assignment: CDR1 SGHTA and CDR2 FQGTGA. The CDR3 is CASSLTRSGQETQYF. CDR3 in DNA: TGTGCCAGCAGCTTAACTCGGAGCGGGCAAGAGACCCAGTACTTC.

A remark on this clonotype: A much bigger clone sits one base away, suggesting this may be a read error. The rearrangement links TRBV7-1 to TRBJ2-7; D possibly corresponds to TRBD2 (7 bases). TRBV7-1 is an open reading frame whose function is uncertain. The CDR3 is made up of 15 amino acids. The CDR3 DNA sequence: TGTACCAGCAGCCCAAGCGGGACATCCAGCTACGAGCAGTACTTC. Residues: CTSSPSGTSSYEQYF.

The J gene is TRBJ1-2, the V gene TRBV12-3 or TRBV12-4; D is perhaps TRBD1 (6 bases). CDR3 length: 12 amino acids. V was cut by 10 bases and J by 4 bases, with 13 bases left in between. CDR3 residues: CATLRGSYGYTF. CDR3 bases: TGTGCCACCCTCAGGGGAAGCTATGGCTACACCTTC.

The chain recombines TRBV27 with TRBJ1-5; D is perhaps TRBD1 (6 bases). Trimming took 0 bases from V and 6 from J, leaving 9 bases between them. This CDR3 has 14 amino acids. CDR1 MNHEY and CDR2 SMNVEV come from the germline V gene (reference sequence). The CDR3 here is CASSLSAGVQPQHF. CDR3 coding DNA: TGTGCCAGCAGTTTATCAGCAGGGGTTCAGCCCCAGCATTTT.

CDR3 sequence (DNA): TGTGCCAGCAGGTCCGGGACAGGGGGGAGACGCACTGAAGCTTTCTTT. This sequence encodes CASRSGTGGRRTEAFF. The chain employs TRBV7-9 and TRBJ1-1; 11 bases are shared with TRBD1. The CDR3 runs to 16 residues. The germline V gene encodes CDR1 SEHNR and CDR2 FQNEAQ (reference sequence). J lost 4 bases, V lost 6 bases, and 10 bases had no gene match.

The chain combines TRBV4-1 with TRBJ2-7; D possibly matches TRBD1 or TRBD2 (5 bases each). Germline V gene lookup returns CDR1 MGHRA and CDR2 YSYEKL. Trimming removed 4 bases at V and 4 bases at J, with 17 bases between. CDR3 length: 15 amino acids. Here the CDR3 DNA reads TGCGCCAGCAGCCTCTCCCCCGGGGCAGGTTACGAGCAGTACTTC. As protein: CASSLSPGAGYEQYF.

This clonotype was detected once. The chain carries TRBV9 and TRBJ1-4; perhaps TRBD1 as D (6 bases). Germline CDR1 reads SGDLS; CDR2 reads YYNGEE. The germline V and J ends were trimmed by 3 bases and 10 bases, with 25 bases remaining between them. The CDR3 length is 17 residues. As DNA, the CDR3 is TGTGCCAGCAGCGATGGCCGCGGGTACAGGGATTCGGTAAAACTGTTTTTT. This codes for CASSDGRGYRDSVKLFF.

This clonotype was detected a few times. This rearrangement joins TRBV7-8 to TRBJ1-1, with D perhaps TRBD1 (5 bases). Deletions cut 3 bases from V and 7 bases from J, with 12 bases between. Germline V CDR1 and CDR2: SGHVS, FQNEAQ. The CDR3 has 13 residues. The CDR3 spells CASSLAGDLEAFF. CDR3 bases: TGTGCCAGCAGCTTGGCCGGGGACCTTGAAGCTTTCTTT. Drawing the rest from reference TRBV7-8 and TRBJ1-1, the complete variable domain is GAGVSQSPRYKVAKRGQDVALRCDPISGHVSLFWYQQALGQGPEFLTYFQNEAQLDKSGLPSDRFFAERPEGSVSTLKIQRTQQEDSAVYLCASSLAGDLEAFFGQGTRLTVV.

The chain carries TRBV25-1 and TRBJ1-1; TRBD1 is a possible D gene (6 bases). CDR3 length: 15 residues. Looked up from germline, CDR1 is MGHDK and CDR2 is SYGVNS. V was shortened by 6 bases and J by 4 bases, with 18 bases between the two germline ends. As DNA, the CDR3 is TGTGCCAGCAGGGCAACAGGGTCAGAGATCACTGAAGCTTTCTTT. Its translation: CASRATGSEITEAFF.

This clonotype was observed a few times. The V call is TRBV6-5, the J call TRBJ1-1; D not resolved. This CDR3 comprises 14 residues. The germline V and J ends were trimmed by 0 bases and 0 bases, with 5 bases remaining between them. Germline assignment: CDR1 MNHEY and CDR2 SVGAGI. The CDR3 here is CASSYSIMNTEAFF. CDR3 nucleotides: TGTGCCAGCAGTTACTCGATCATGAACACTGAAGCTTTCTTT.

This chain links TRBV6-2 or TRBV6-3 with TRBJ2-1; perhaps TRBD1 as D (5 bases). Per the germline V gene, CDR1 is MNHEY and CDR2 is SVGEGT. The CDR3 covers 16 residues. V lost 7 bases and J lost 7, with 23 bases in between. The CDR3 is CASNSLGRARPNEQFF. Here the CDR3 DNA reads TGTGCCAGCAATTCCCTCGGCAGGGCAAGACCGAATGAGCAGTTCTTC.

This clonotype was found many times. The rearrangement joins TRBV7-2 to TRBJ2-3; perhaps D is TRBD1 or TRBD2 (6 bases each). Germline V gene lookup returns CDR1 SGHTA and CDR2 FQGNSA. Trimming shortened V by 5 bases and J by 6 bases, and 15 bases separated the two germline ends. CDR3 length equals 14 residues. The CDR3 here is CASSPLTGADTQYF. Written as DNA, the CDR3 is TGTGCCAGCAGCCCGCTGACGGGGGCGGATACGCAGTATTTT.

V and J are TRBV10-3 and TRBJ2-2; D unclear. Trimming took off 7 bases at V and 1 base at J, with 4 bases between the two ends. The V gene's germline CDR1 is ENHRY and CDR2 SYGVKD. The CDR3 is 12 residues long. Written as DNA, the CDR3 is TGTGCCATCACAGAGAACACCGGGGAGCTGTTTTTT. Its protein product is CAITENTGELFF.

The rearrangement joins TRBV6-5 to TRBJ2-7; D is unclear. The V end lost 0 bases, the J end lost 5 bases, and 11 bases lay between the germline ends. Germline V gene lookup returns CDR1 MNHEY and CDR2 SVGAGI. This CDR3 is 14 amino acids long. The CDR3 sequence: CASSYSGIGHEQYV. As DNA, the CDR3 is TGTGCCAGCAGTTACTCGGGGATAGGACACGAGCAGTACGTC.

A few counts support this clonotype. This sequence joins TRBV2 and TRBJ2-1; 11 nucleotides match TRBD2. The CDR3 contains 16 residues. Per the germline V gene, CDR1 is SNHLY and CDR2 is FYNNEI. V dropped 6 bases and J dropped 6; count of bases not matched to a gene: 10. CDR3 sequence (DNA): TGTGCCAGCAGGTATTCCGGGACTAGCGGCTTCAATGAGCAGTTCTTC. Translation: CASRYSGTSGFNEQFF.